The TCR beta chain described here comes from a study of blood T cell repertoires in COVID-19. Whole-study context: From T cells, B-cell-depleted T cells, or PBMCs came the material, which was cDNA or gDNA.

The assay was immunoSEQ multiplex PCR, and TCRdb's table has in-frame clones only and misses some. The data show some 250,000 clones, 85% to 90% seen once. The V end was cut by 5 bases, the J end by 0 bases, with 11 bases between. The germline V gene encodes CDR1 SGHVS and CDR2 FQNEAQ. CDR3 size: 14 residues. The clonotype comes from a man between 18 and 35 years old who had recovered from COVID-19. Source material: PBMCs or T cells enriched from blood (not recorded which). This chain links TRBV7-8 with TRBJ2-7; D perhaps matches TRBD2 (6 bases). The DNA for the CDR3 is TGTGCCAGCAGCGGGACTCGACGCTCCTACGAGCAGTACTTC. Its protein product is CASSGTRRSYEQYF.